This TCR beta chain was sequenced in a study of shared clonotypes between healthy human individuals. Points from the study as a whole: Deeper or shallower sequencing was expected to change how clonotypes are shared among donors.

Every subset's genomic DNA went evenly onto several immunoSEQ plates. How the authors handled the data: Junction-only immunoSEQ data arrived without quality scores, meaning filtering differed. Some clones are missing from TCRdb's copy, which holds only in-frame ones; the method was immunoSEQ multiplex PCR. For V, J and clone size, that table is used; D and trimming come from the DNA. The repertoire includes a few hundred thousand clones, less than 80% of them detected once, and about an eighth sits in the top ten. With 2 bases removed from V and 2 bases from J, the gap between germline ends came to 5 bases. CDR1 is SGHDT, CDR2 YYEEEE, per germline. This CDR3 has 12 amino acids. A note on this clone: The antigen is not known. Within the sample, other DNA sequences also encode this same CDR3.

The source is a woman aged 40 to 55 in good health. Some clones in this sample may be carry-over from other donors' samples. The chain has TRBV5-6 and TRBJ2-7, with no clear D. The sequenced sample was PBMCs. Here the CDR3 reads CASSFGAYEQYF. As DNA, the CDR3 is TGTGCCAGCAGCTTTGGTGCCTACGAGCAGTACTTC.